This entry is about one T cell receptor (beta chain). The target antigen is unknown. This sample stems from a study of PD-1 blockade in classical Hodgkin lymphoma. CDR1 is SGHRS, CDR2 YFSETQ, per germline. Trimming removed 0 bases from V and 3 bases from J, with 9 bases in between. The CDR3 loop spans 14 amino acids. Study-wide results and limits: Complete responders' baseline diversity resembled that of newly diagnosed patients. Only CD4+ TCR diversity, not CD8+, had risen significantly by C4D1. Nothing has yet pinned down what causes the repertoire differences, possibly disease activity or prior therapy. Newly diagnosed patients were said to have less baseline TCR diversity than healthy donors did.

Each and every patient relapsed after autologous stem cell transplantation, and patients got differing brentuximab vedotin exposure. Only in-frame clones appear in the TCRdb table, and some are missing; sequencing was by immunoSEQ multiplex PCR. The sample lists tens of thousands of clones, around 80% occurring once. This sequence joins TRBV5-1 and TRBJ2-5; D perhaps matches TRBD1 (6 bases). The sample here was peripheral blood mononuclear cells (PBMCs), taken before the second cycle of nivolumab. The receptor was derived from a human donor with classical Hodgkin lymphoma. CDR3 nucleotide sequence: TGCGCCAGCAGCTTGGTCCCAGGGGAAGAGACCCAGTACTTC. Protein product: CASSLVPGEETQYF.